What follows is one TCR beta chain and its context. These data originate in a study of radiotherapy plus CTLA-4 blockade in lung cancer. Produced via immunoSEQ multiplex PCR; TCRdb's table is partial and in-frame only. In the table there are tens of thousands of clones, around nine tenths of which are singletons. Per germline, CDR1 SGHDN and CDR2 FVKESK. The CDR3 is made up of 15 amino acids. Trimming stripped 1 base from V and 2 bases from J, with 11 bases between. The source of this sequence is a human donor with non-small cell lung cancer that progressed on radiotherapy plus ipilimumab. The V and J genes are TRBV14 and TRBJ2-5; tentatively, D is TRBD2 (5 bases). Source: peripheral blood, taken from a patient treated with radiotherapy plus ipilimumab. CDR3 sequence: CASSQGWTSQETQYF. CDR3 bases: TGTGCCAGCAGCCAAGGGTGGACTTCACAAGAGACCCAGTACTTC. Drawing the rest from reference TRBV14 and TRBJ2-5, the complete variable domain is EAGVTQFPSHSVIEKGQTVTLRCDPISGHDNLYWYRRVMGKEIKFLLHFVKESKQDESGMPNNRFLAERTGGTYSTLKVQPAELEDSGVYFCASSQGWTSQETQYFGPGTRLLVL.